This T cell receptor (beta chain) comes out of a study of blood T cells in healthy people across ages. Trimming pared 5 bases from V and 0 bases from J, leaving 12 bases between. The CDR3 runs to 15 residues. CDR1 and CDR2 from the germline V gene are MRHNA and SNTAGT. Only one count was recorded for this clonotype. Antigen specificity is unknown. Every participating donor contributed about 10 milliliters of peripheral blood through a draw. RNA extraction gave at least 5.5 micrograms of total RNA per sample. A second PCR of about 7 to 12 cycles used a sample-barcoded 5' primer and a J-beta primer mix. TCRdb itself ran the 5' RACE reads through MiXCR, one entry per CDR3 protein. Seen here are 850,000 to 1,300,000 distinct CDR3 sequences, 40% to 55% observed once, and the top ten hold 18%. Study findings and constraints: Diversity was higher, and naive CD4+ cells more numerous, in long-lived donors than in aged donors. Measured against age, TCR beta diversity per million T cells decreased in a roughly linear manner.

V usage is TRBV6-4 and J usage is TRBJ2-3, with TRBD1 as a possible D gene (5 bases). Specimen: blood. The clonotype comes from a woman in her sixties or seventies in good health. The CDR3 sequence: CASSFTGASTDTQYF. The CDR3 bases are TGTGCCAGCAGTTTTACAGGAGCCAGCACAGATACGCAGTATTTT.